This entry features one T cell receptor (beta chain) sequence. This CDR3 region has 14 residues. From germline, CDR1 is LNHDA and CDR2 SQIVND (reference sequence). Trimming took 6 bases from V and 0 from J, leaving 12 bases between them. The data originate from a study of blood T cell repertoires in COVID-19. Study summary: Samples came from the United States, Italy and Spain, spanning acute and convalescent COVID-19.

In the authors' workflow: Nucleated cell counts were estimated from reference gene primer amplification. Clones were read by immunoSEQ multiplex PCR, and TCRdb kept only the in-frame ones, dropping some. The D gene and trimming were derived from the DNA, and the V and J assignments and clone size from that table. Found here are under 110,000 clones, roughly nine tenths of them singletons; the top ten hold around a sixth. The TCR comes from a man aged 45-60 years with acute or convalescent COVID-19. Sequenced sample: peripheral blood. The chain joins TRBV19 to TRBJ2-7; tentative D call: TRBD1 (6 bases). CDR3 residues: CASRAGANSYEQYF. In nucleotides, the CDR3 is TGTGCCAGTAGGGCAGGGGCAAACTCCTACGAGCAGTACTTC.